This TCR beta chain was found in a study of blood T cell repertoires in COVID-19. As for the study in general: Both acute and convalescent COVID-19 samples were obtained from the United States, Italy and Spain. The cDNA or gDNA used as material had been derived from T cells, B-cell-depleted T cells, or PBMCs.

The germline CDR1 and CDR2 sequences are LNHDA and SQIVND (reference sequence). The CDR3 consists of 14 residues. Trimming removed 3 bases at V and 5 bases at J, with 13 bases between. Original processing methods: Amplification from reference gene primers served as the basis for estimated nucleated cell counts. The method was immunoSEQ multiplex PCR; TCRdb's version includes in-frame clones alone and lacks a portion of them. The V and J calls and the clone size are those of that table, but D and trimming were determined from the DNA. The repertoire consists of about 120,000 clones, with about 85% occurring once and the leading ten covering 12%.

Sequenced material: peripheral blood. V is TRBV19 and J is TRBJ2-5; D possibly corresponds to TRBD2 (5 bases). The source of this sequence is a man aged 55 to 70 with acute or convalescent COVID-19. CDR3 bases: TGTGCCAGTAGTATCCCCGGGAATGAGGAGACCCAGTACTTC. It translates to CASSIPGNEETQYF.